This T cell receptor (beta chain) came from a study of CD8 T cells in ankylosing spondylitis. Study outcomes and limitations: For ankylosing spondylitis blood, a TCR beta motif of 7 or 8 highly homologous variants appeared characteristic.

In this sample, this clonotype turned up many times. Its antigen is not identified. Looked up from germline, CDR1 is SGHRS and CDR2 is YFSETQ. The V and J ends lost 1 base and 3 bases respectively, with 22 bases between them. The CDR3 has 18 amino acids. TCRdb reprocessed the 5' RACE reads via MiXCR and lists one record per CDR3 protein. The sample has around 330,000 distinct CDR3 sequences; under 14% are singletons. Sequenced sample: blood, either unsorted or a sorted T cell fraction (not recorded which). This chain links TRBV5-1 with TRBJ1-2, with D possibly TRBD1 on 5 matching bases. This TCR was sampled from a female donor with ankylosing spondylitis or in good health (not recorded which). The CDR3 reads CASSLTRGGPLWDYGYTF. CDR3 DNA: TGCGCCAGCAGCTTGACCCGGGGCGGGCCTCTCTGGGACTATGGCTACACCTTC.